The clone carrying this TCR beta chain has only one observation. This record comes from a study of cytomegalovirus exposure and HLA in healthy donors. PCR used 60 Vbeta primers and 13 Jbeta primers. The authors' processing: Later, 65 million to 85 million unique TCR beta chains were counted in an analysis, and some 11 million of them were shared. Clones were sequenced by immunoSEQ multiplex PCR, and TCRdb holds only the in-frame ones, with some missing. V and J calls plus clone size are reproduced from that table; the DNA served to infer D and trimming. Among around 170,000 clones, 70% to 80% were seen once, and the ten largest hold 1.4%. The CDR3 runs to 16 residues. CDR1 is PRHDT, CDR2 FYEKMQ, per germline (reference sequence). V gave up 5 bases and J gave up 0 bases; unmatched junction bases: 6.

The chain is built from TRBV13 and TRBJ2-1; 8 bases fit TRBD2. Sample: PBMCs. The receptor was isolated from a man in his late teens or twenties in good health and CMV-seronegative. The DNA of the CDR3 is TGTGCCAGCAGCACCCGAACTAGCGGCTCCTACAATGAGCAGTTCTTC. Protein product: CASSTRTSGSYNEQFF.